This T cell receptor beta chain was observed in a study of T cells after yellow fever vaccination. Study results and limitations: Any FACS-sorted repertoire could hold abundant clonotypes that contaminate it from the bulk population. Post-booster samples contained most primary-vaccination clones (roughly 96% CD4, roughly 88% CD8).

This clonotype was seen more than once but under ten times. What it binds is not known. Trimming stripped 5 bases from V and 1 base from J, with 12 bases between. Germline CDR1 MNHEY, CDR2 SVGEGT. The CDR3 covers 15 residues. TCRdb ran MiXCR on the 5' RACE reads and lists one entry per CDR3 protein. The table includes 510,000 or so distinct CDR3 sequences, roughly 21% detected once. The sequences come from PBMCs, collected 15 days after the yellow fever booster vaccination. This clonotype was obtained from a man in his thirties or forties who received the YFV17D yellow fever vaccine. The chain employs TRBV6-2 or TRBV6-3 and TRBJ2-1; D is unresolved. The CDR3 bases are TGTGCCAGCAGTCTATCCGGATTTTCCTACAATGAGCAGTTCTTC. This gives the protein CASSLSGFSYNEQFF.